The present TCR beta chain was sequenced within a study of blood T cell repertoires in COVID-19. Per the original data handling: Amplification from reference gene primers served as the basis for estimated nucleated cell counts. The repertoire was sequenced with immunoSEQ multiplex PCR; TCRdb's copy has only in-frame clones and lacks some. That table is the source of V, J and clone size, and D and trimming were worked out from the DNA. The table includes around 68,000 clones, roughly three quarters detected once. V shed 2 bases and J 4 bases; nucleotides not matched to a gene: 24. CDR1 is MGHRA and CDR2 is YSYEKL in the germline V gene. This CDR3 is built from 22 residues.

The gene calls are TRBV4-1 and TRBJ1-3; TRBD1 aligns across 9 bases. The sample was peripheral blood. The clonotype comes from a woman aged 45-65 years with acute or convalescent COVID-19. In DNA, the CDR3 is TGCGCCAGCAGCCAAAGGAGTGGTAGCGGCACGGACAGGGGTTTGAAAGGAAACACCATATATTTT. Its protein is CASSQRSGSGTDRGLKGNTIYF.